A single sample is the source of the 18 T cell receptor beta chains below, sequenced in a study of neurological immune-mediated disorders. One entry per CDR3 protein, called by TCRdb with MiXCR from the 5' RACE reads. Of 95,000 to 110,000 distinct CDR3 sequences listed, roughly a tenth are singletons. Time point meaning: longitudinal time-point 3. The sequenced material came from PBMCs. The origin of the receptors is a female donor with HTLV-1-associated myelopathy (HAM/TSP).

The chain employs TRBV20-1 and TRBJ2-1; the D call may be TRBD1 or TRBD2 (6 bases each). Between the trimmed V and J ends, which lost 1 base and 1 base, there was a span of 17 bases. From germline, CDR1 is DFQATT and CDR2 SNEGSKA (reference sequence). The CDR3 sequence is 17 residues long. The CDR3 spells CSARVMKGGLSYNEQFF. The DNA of the CDR3 is TGCAGTGCTAGAGTTATGAAAGGGGGACTTTCCTACAATGAGCAGTTCTTC.

This clonotype appeared many times. The rearrangement uses TRBV5-1 and TRBJ1-4; 8 positions agree with TRBD1. V lost 1 base to trimming and J lost 7 bases; unmatched junction nucleotides: 3. The CDR3 is 14 residues long. In germline, CDR1 is SGHRS, CDR2 YFSETQ. The CDR3 DNA reads as TGCGCCAGCAGCTTGAACAGGGGGACTGAAAAACTGTTTTTT. Its translation is CASSLNRGTEKLFF.

A word on this clonotype: A much larger clone is a single base away; this may be a read error. The chain recombines TRBV28 with TRBJ1-2; D may be TRBD1 (6 bases). The germline V gene has CDR1 MDHEN and CDR2 SYDVKM. The CDR3 sequence is 14 residues long. The CDR3 nucleotides are TGTGCCAACAGTCCCGCCCAGGGGATCTATGGCTACACCTTC. It encodes CANSPAQGIYGYTF.

This clonotype has ten or more counts. The chain couples TRBV5-1 to TRBJ2-3, with 8 positions matching TRBD2. Trimming removed 5 bases from V and 0 bases from J; junction bases left unmatched: 8. The CDR3 has 16 residues. Germline V gene data show CDR1 as SGHRS and CDR2 as YFSETQ. CDR3 DNA: TGCGCCAGCAGACTGGGGTCTAGCGGGAGCACAGATACGCAGTATTTT. As protein: CASRLGSSGSTDTQYF.

This clonotype was recorded at least ten times. J is TRBJ1-4 and V is TRBV6-5; no clear D gene. The germline V gene encodes CDR1 MNHEY and CDR2 SVGAGI. The CDR3 runs 14 residues. Between the trimmed V and J ends, which lost 11 bases and 7 bases, there was a span of 20 bases. The CDR3 sequence is CAVVPDKDGEKLFF. The CDR3 coding sequence is TGTGCCGTCGTTCCCGACAAGGATGGTGAAAAACTGTTTTTT.

This clonotype was seen once. The junction shows a germline mismatch at one end, possibly a read error. V usage is TRBV15 and J usage is TRBJ2-7; the D gene is possibly TRBD2 (7 bases). CDR1 and CDR2 (germline): LNHNV, YYDKDF (reference sequence). CDR3 length: 14 residues. This chain's CDR3 is CATSREAGQYEQYF. The CDR3 DNA reads TGTGCTACCAGCAGAGAAGCGGGACAATACGAGCAGTACTTC.

This clonotype was seen ten or more times. V is TRBV20-1 and J is TRBJ2-5, with D possibly matching TRBD2 (5 bases). V lost 2 bases to trimming and J lost 5 bases, with 21 bases between them. CDR3 length equals 16 residues. CDR1 and CDR2 (germline): DFQATT, SNEGSKA (reference sequence). CDR3 in amino acids: CSARSRRGIGFETQYF. The CDR3 DNA reads as TGCAGTGCTAGATCTAGACGGGGTATCGGTTTTGAGACCCAGTACTTC.

In its sample, this clonotype was seen many times. The V gene is TRBV28, the J gene TRBJ2-3, with 8 positions matching TRBD2. The CDR3 contains 15 residues. CDR1 and CDR2 from the germline V gene are MDHEN and SYDVKM. V was pared by 4 bases and J by 5 bases, with 8 bases of the junction left unmatched. CDR3 amino acids: CASSSSRGAGDTQYF. DNA of the CDR3: TGTGCCAGCAGTTCGTCGCGGGGGGCCGGAGATACGCAGTATTTT.

This clonotype was counted ten times or more. The CDR3 bases are TGCAGTGCTAGACATCAGCACACTGAAGCTTTCTTT. Protein product: CSARHQHTEAFF. The chain employs TRBV20-1 and TRBJ1-1; D uncertain. The CDR3 consists of 12 residues. CDR1 is DFQATT, CDR2 SNEGSKA, per germline (reference sequence). Trimming left V 2 bases short and J 3 bases short, with 7 bases between.

This clonotype was picked up a small number of times. The chain carries TRBV5-1 and TRBJ2-7; no clear D gene. Deletions cut 1 base from V and 2 bases from J, with 13 bases between. CDR1 and CDR2 (germline): SGHRS, YFSETQ. CDR3 length: 15 residues. CDR3 nucleotides: TGCGCCAGCAGCTTGTTCGTCGGAATAGCCTACGAGCAGTACTTC. This sequence encodes CASSLFVGIAYEQYF.

This clonotype was recorded many times. This sequence joins TRBV14 and TRBJ2-3; 7 bases match TRBD2. This CDR3 has 16 residues. CDR1 is SGHDN, CDR2 FVKESK, per germline. With 0 bases clipped from V and 1 base from J, the junction kept 4 bases outside the gene matches. CDR3 sequence reads: CASSQERGIRTDTQYF. The CDR3 DNA is TGTGCCAGCAGCCAAGAGCGGGGGATTCGCACAGATACGCAGTATTTT.

In its sample, this clonotype was seen many times. This sequence joins TRBV11-2 and TRBJ2-1, with 13 bases identical to TRBD2. Germline-derived CDR1 and CDR2 are SGHAT and FQNNGV. The CDR3 spans 16 residues. Trimming at V came to 3 bases and at J to 7 bases, leaving 6 bases not matched to a gene. CDR3 protein: CASSFTSGGARNEQFF. CDR3 DNA: TGTGCCAGCAGCTTTACTAGCGGGGGGGCCAGGAATGAGCAGTTCTTC.

This clonotype has ten or more counts. The chain employs TRBV20-1 and TRBJ2-2; no clear D. With 0 bases removed from V and 2 bases from J, the gap between germline ends came to 4 bases. CDR1 is DFQATT and CDR2 is SNEGSKA in the germline V gene (reference sequence). The CDR3 is made up of 13 amino acids. DNA of the CDR3: TGCAGTGCTAGAGATCTTAACACCGGGGAGCTGTTTTTT. Translation gives CSARDLNTGELFF.

This clonotype was counted ten times or more. This chain links TRBV9 with TRBJ2-2; 8 bases fit TRBD2. This CDR3 has 16 residues. CDR1 and CDR2 from the germline V gene are SGDLS and YYNGEE. V lost 3 bases to trimming and J lost 5 bases; unmatched junction nucleotides: 9. The CDR3 coding sequence is TGTGCCAGCAGCGGAGCTTGGATAGCGGGGACCGGGGAGCTGTTTTTT. Protein product: CASSGAWIAGTGELFF.

Many counts were recorded for this clonotype. The rearrangement joins TRBV20-1 to TRBJ2-1, with 8 bases that match TRBD2. Germline CDR1 and CDR2: DFQATT and SNEGSKA (reference sequence). The V and J ends lost 6 bases and 4 bases, in that order; junction bases with no gene match: 5. The CDR3 totals 13 residues. The chain's CDR3 is CSAYRGGYNEQFF. For the CDR3, the DNA is TGCAGTGCGTACCGCGGGGGGTACAATGAGCAGTTCTTC.

In this sample, this clonotype turned up many times. The chain uses TRBV5-1 and TRBJ2-2; 14 nucleotides line up with TRBD2. The CDR3 contains 17 residues. The germline CDR1 and CDR2 sequences are SGHRS and YFSETQ. With 4 bases clipped from V and 3 bases from J, the junction kept 5 bases outside the gene matches. The CDR3: CASSPGTSGGYTGELFF. The CDR3 DNA reads TGCGCCAGCAGCCCCGGGACTAGCGGGGGCTACACCGGGGAGCTGTTTTTT.

This clonotype was counted ten times or more. This sequence joins TRBV12-3 or TRBV12-4 and TRBJ2-1; D uncertain. V was shortened by 6 bases and J by 7 bases, with 13 bases between the two germline ends. This CDR3 comprises 13 residues. CDR3 nucleotides: TGTGCCAGCAGGCCTTTGGGGTGGAATGAGCAGTTCTTC. It codes for CASRPLGWNEQFF.

This clonotype was seen many times. The CDR3 nucleotides are TGCGCCAGCAGCGTTTCCGGGACAGGGGACACTGAAGCTTTCTTT. Translating gives CASSVSGTGDTEAFF. The chain has TRBV5-1 and TRBJ1-1; TRBD1 aligns across 10 bases. The germline gives CDR1 SGHRS, CDR2 YFSETQ. The CDR3 consists of 15 residues. The trim removed 4 bases at V and 3 bases at J, leaving 6 bases unmatched. The full variable domain, rest sourced from reference TRBV5-1 and TRBJ1-1, is KAGVTQTPRYLIKTRGQQVTLSCSPISGHRSVSWYQQTPGQGLQFLFEYFSETQRNKGNFPGRFSGRQFSNSRSEMNVSTLELGDSALYLCASSVSGTGDTEAFFGQGTRLTVV.